Included here is one T cell receptor beta chain sequence, with context. Its specificity is not known. The V and J ends lost 0 bases and 4 bases respectively, with 18 bases between them. The CDR3 consists of 17 residues. CDR1 and CDR2 from the germline V gene are MGHRA and YSYEKL. This sample was taken from a study of T cell responses to AZD1222 COVID-19 vaccine. Study results and limitations: The donor group comprised mostly white British people and more females; the analysis possibly underestimated clonal diversity. Baseline seropositivity occurred in only 5 or 6 AZD1222 recipients.

Produced via immunoSEQ multiplex PCR; TCRdb's table is partial and in-frame only. Of 120,000 to 150,000 clones listed, about 89% were seen once; the top ten hold about 3%. The chain couples TRBV4-1 to TRBJ1-2; D is perhaps TRBD1 (6 bases). Material: peripheral blood, obtained on day 0 of MenACWY control vaccination. This receptor was identified in an adult in good health. The CDR3 nucleotides are TGCGCCAGCAGCCAAGAGGGACACGGGTCCCCTATCTATGGCTACACCTTC. This encodes CASSQEGHGSPIYGYTF.